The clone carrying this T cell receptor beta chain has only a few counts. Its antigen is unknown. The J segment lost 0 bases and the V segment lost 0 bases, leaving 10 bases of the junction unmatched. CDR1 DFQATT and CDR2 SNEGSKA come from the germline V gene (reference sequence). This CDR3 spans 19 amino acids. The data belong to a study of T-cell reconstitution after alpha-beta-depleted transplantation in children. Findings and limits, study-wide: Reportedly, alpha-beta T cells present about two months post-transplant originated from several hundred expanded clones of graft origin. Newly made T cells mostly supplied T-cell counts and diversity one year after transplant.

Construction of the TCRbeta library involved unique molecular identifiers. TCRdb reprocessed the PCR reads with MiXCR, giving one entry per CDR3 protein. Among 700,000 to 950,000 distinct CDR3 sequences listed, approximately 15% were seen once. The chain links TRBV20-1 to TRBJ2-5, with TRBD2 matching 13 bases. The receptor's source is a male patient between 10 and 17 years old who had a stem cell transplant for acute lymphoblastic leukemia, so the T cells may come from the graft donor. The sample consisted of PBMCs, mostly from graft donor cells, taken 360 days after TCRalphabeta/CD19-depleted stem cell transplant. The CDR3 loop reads CSARDWGLAGREYQETQYF. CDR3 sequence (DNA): TGCAGTGCTAGAGATTGGGGACTAGCGGGACGAGAGTACCAAGAGACCCAGTACTTC.